Shown below are 19 T cell receptor beta chains from a single sample sequenced in a study of long-term antiretroviral therapy in people with HIV. This was the immunoSEQ v3.0 assay at survey level. This table comes from immunoSEQ multiplex PCR, and its TCRdb copy is limited to in-frame clones, with some not included. The data show 15,000 or so clones, with roughly nine tenths seen just once and roughly 13% held by the top ten. The sample consisted of unsorted PBMCs, taken 0.6 years after starting antiretroviral therapy. The source of these receptors is a woman between 35 and 50 years old with HIV.

The CDR3 spells CATSRDRDQPQHF. The CDR3 coding sequence is TGTGCCACCAGCAGAGATCGGGATCAGCCCCAGCATTTT. The genes are TRBV15 and TRBJ1-5; D ambiguous. Per germline, CDR1 LNHNV and CDR2 YYDKDF (reference sequence). The CDR3 extends over 13 amino acids. V lost 0 bases and J lost 5, with 5 bases in between. The full variable domain, completed using reference TRBV15 and TRBJ1-5, is DAMVIQNPRYQVTQFGKPVTLSCSQTLNHNVMYWYQQKSSQAPKLLFHYYDKDFNNEADTPDNFQSRRPNTSFCFLDIRSPGLGDTAMYLCATSRDRDQPQHFGDGTRLSIL.

The chain is built from TRBV19 and TRBJ2-3; D call uncertain. V was cut by 2 bases and J by 7 bases, with 16 bases left in between. CDR3 size: 15 residues. Per germline, CDR1 LNHDA and CDR2 SQIVND (reference sequence). CDR3 amino acids: CASSIRPTEVNTQYF. Written as DNA, the CDR3 is TGTGCCAGTAGTATAAGGCCAACCGAGGTGAATACGCAGTATTTT.

This sequence joins TRBV20-1 and TRBJ1-1; D not resolved. This CDR3 comprises 11 residues. CDR1 is DFQATT, CDR2 SNEGSKA, per germline (reference sequence). Between the trimmed V and J ends, which lost 6 bases and 2 bases, there was a span of 7 bases. In DNA form, the CDR3 reads TGCAGTGCGGGGATCAACACTGAAGCTTTCTTT. It encodes CSAGINTEAFF.

The CDR3 coding sequence is TGTGCCAGCAGTGACGGACAGTTGAACACTGAAGCTTTCTTT. This sequence encodes CASSDGQLNTEAFF. The rearrangement uses TRBV6-1 and TRBJ1-1; a weak D match, TRBD1 (6 bases). This CDR3 is 14 amino acids long. V was cut by 3 bases and J by 0 bases, with 8 bases left in between. Germline CDR1 reads MNHNS; CDR2 reads SASEGT.

V gene TRBV25-1 combines with J gene TRBJ1-1; the match to TRBD1 covers 9 bases. V lost 6 bases and J lost 4; bases outside the gene matches: 3. The CDR3 extends over 13 amino acids. CDR1 MGHDK and CDR2 SYGVNS come from the germline V gene. CDR3 region: CASRGQGFTEAFF. CDR3 in DNA: TGTGCCAGCAGGGGACAGGGTTTCACTGAAGCTTTCTTT. The full variable domain, completed using reference TRBV25-1 and TRBJ1-1, is EADIYQTPRYLVIGTGKKITLECSQTMGHDKMYWYQQDPGMELHLIHYSYGVNSTEKGDLSSESTVSRIRTEHFPLTLESARPSHTSQYLCASRGQGFTEAFFGQGTRLTVV.

The gene calls are TRBV9 and TRBJ2-5; TRBD1 aligns across 12 bases. The trim removed 4 bases at V and 1 base at J, leaving 5 bases unmatched. The CDR3 spans 16 residues. The V gene's germline CDR1 is SGDLS and CDR2 YYNGEE. The CDR3 nucleotides are TGTGCCAGCAGCCGGGACAGGGGGCTCATCCAAGAGACCCAGTACTTC. The encoded protein is CASSRDRGLIQETQYF.

This chain connects TRBV7-8 to TRBJ1-5, with 7 positions matching TRBD1. CDR3 length: 16 amino acids. Unmatched junction bases numbered 10, after V lost 8 bases and J lost 0 bases. CDR1 is SGHVS, CDR2 FQNEAQ, per germline. The CDR3 loop reads CASSRDSTYSNQPQHF. CDR3 DNA: TGTGCCAGCTCGAGGGACAGCACGTATAGCAATCAGCCCCAGCATTTT. The full variable domain, rest sourced from reference TRBV7-8 and TRBJ1-5, is GAGVSQSPRYKVAKRGQDVALRCDPISGHVSLFWYQQALGQGPEFLTYFQNEAQLDKSGLPSDRFFAERPEGSVSTLKIQRTQQEDSAVYLCASSRDSTYSNQPQHFGDGTRLSIL.

This chain connects TRBV10-3 to TRBJ2-5; a possible D gene is TRBD1 (7 bases). Trimming removed 4 bases from V and 2 bases from J, with 17 bases in between. Germline CDR1 reads ENHRY; CDR2 reads SYGVKD. The CDR3 is 16 residues long. As DNA, the CDR3 is TGTGCCATCAGTGGAAGGCAGGGGGGCCGGCAAGAGACCCAGTACTTC. It yields the protein CAISGRQGGRQETQYF.

The chain uses TRBV4-3 and TRBJ2-7; TRBD1 is a possible D gene (6 bases). This CDR3 is 18 amino acids long. The germline gives CDR1 LGHNA, CDR2 YSLEER. Trimming cost V 3 bases and J 0 bases, with 21 bases left between them. The CDR3 DNA sequence: TGCGCCAGCAGCCAGGACTTACCAGGACAGCTCCTCTCCTACGAGCAGTACTTC. Its protein is CASSQDLPGQLLSYEQYF.

The chain uses TRBV9 and TRBJ1-1; D remains ambiguous. The CDR3 loop spans 13 amino acids. CDR1 and CDR2 from the germline V gene are SGDLS and YYNGEE. The ends were cut back, 4 bases at V and 2 bases at J, with 9 bases in the middle. The CDR3 region is CASSLHANTEAFF. The CDR3 DNA sequence: TGTGCCAGCAGCCTCCACGCCAACACTGAAGCTTTCTTT.

The chain employs TRBV7-9 and TRBJ2-5, with TRBD2 identical over 11 bases. Per the germline V gene, CDR1 is SEHNR and CDR2 is FQNEAQ (reference sequence). The CDR3 length is 14 residues. The trim removed 8 bases at V and 2 bases at J, leaving 4 bases unmatched. This CDR3 reads CASRSGGGQETQYF. The CDR3 region has the DNA TGTGCCAGCCGTAGCGGGGGGGGTCAAGAGACCCAGTACTTC.

The chain joins TRBV30 to TRBJ2-7; 8 nucleotides line up with TRBD1. Germline V CDR1 and CDR2: GTSNPN, SVGIG (reference sequence). The CDR3 length is 12 residues. Germline trimming cut 4 bases from V and 4 bases from J; bases unmatched to any gene: 3. The CDR3 DNA sequence: TGTGCCTGGACAGGGGGCTCGTACGAGCAGTACTTC. Its protein product is CAWTGGSYEQYF.

The chain joins TRBV19 to TRBJ1-2; perhaps TRBD1 as D (6 bases). This CDR3 is 14 amino acids long. V lost 3 bases and J lost 4, with 12 bases in between. The germline gives CDR1 LNHDA, CDR2 SQIVND (reference sequence). The CDR3 loop reads CASSIQTGRYGYTF. The DNA for the CDR3 is TGTGCCAGTAGTATCCAGACAGGCCGCTATGGCTACACCTTC.

V and J are TRBV7-9 and TRBJ2-5, with 10 bases that match TRBD1. The germline V gene has CDR1 SEHNR and CDR2 FQNEAQ (reference sequence). The CDR3 is 15 residues long. The V and J ends lost 3 bases and 1 base, in that order; junction bases with no gene match: 2. CDR3 in DNA: TGTGCCAGCAGCTTGGACAGGGGGTTCCAAGAGACCCAGTACTTC. It specifies CASSLDRGFQETQYF.

The chain links TRBV2 to TRBJ1-4; possibly TRBD1 for D (6 bases). CDR1 SNHLY and CDR2 FYNNEI come from the germline V gene. This CDR3 is built from 16 residues. V was clipped by 2 bases and J by 7 bases, with 17 bases between them. In DNA, the CDR3 is TGTGCCAGCAGTGAATATCGATCTGGGGGCGGTGAAAAACTGTTTTTT. Amino acids: CASSEYRSGGGEKLFF. Filled out from reference TRBV2 and TRBJ1-4, the complete variable domain reads EPEVTQTPSHQVTQMGQEVILRCVPISNHLYFYWYRQILGQKVEFLVSFYNNEISEKSEIFDDQFSVERPDGSNFTLKIRSTKLEDSAMYFCASSEYRSGGGEKLFFGSGTQLSVL.

V usage is TRBV5-4 and J usage is TRBJ2-3; 8 bases are shared with TRBD2. CDR1 and CDR2 from the germline V gene are SGHNT and YYREEE (reference sequence). The CDR3 is 17 amino acids. The V and J ends lost 0 bases and 3 bases, in that order; junction bases with no gene match: 9. The CDR3 bases are TGTGCCAGCAGCTTGGTGGAGTTTAGCGGGGCGACAGATACGCAGTATTTT. Amino acids: CASSLVEFSGATDTQYF.

V usage is TRBV12-5 and J usage is TRBJ1-1; D remains unclear. CDR1 is LGHNT and CDR2 is FRNRAP in the germline V gene. V lost 8 bases, J lost 0 bases, and 10 bases lay in between. The CDR3 covers 13 residues. As DNA, the CDR3 is TGTGCTAGTTTCAGGAGCATGAACACTGAAGCTTTCTTT. Protein: CASFRSMNTEAFF.

The rearrangement links TRBV6-5 to TRBJ1-3; unclear D gene. V lost 6 bases and J lost 2, with 11 bases in between. CDR3 length equals 14 residues. CDR1 is MNHEY and CDR2 is SVGAGI in the germline V gene. DNA of the CDR3: TGTGCCAGCAGGGCGGGCCTAGCTGGAAACACCATATATTTT. It yields the protein CASRAGLAGNTIYF.

The CDR3 DNA follows: TGTGCCAGCAGCGCCGGACAGGGTCCGACGGCCTATGGCTACACCTTC. Its translation is CASSAGQGPTAYGYTF. The rearrangement joins TRBV5-4 to TRBJ1-2, with 8 bases that match TRBD1. V gave up 4 bases and J gave up 4 bases; unmatched junction bases: 12. The CDR3 length is 16 residues. Looked up from germline, CDR1 is SGHNT and CDR2 is YYREEE (reference sequence).